The 10 T cell receptor beta chains reported below all come from one sample, sequenced in a study of T-cell memory formation after mild COVID-19 (dated by TCRdb to the early 2020s). The library was prepared using 5' RACE. Sequencing took place on an Illumina NovaSeq 6000. In-frame beta chains were kept once TCRdb had trimmed the public reads at Q25 with fastp and called clones with MiXCR. Each entry is one CDR3 protein sequence, shown with its most common DNA and genes. In all, the sample holds about 250,000 distinct CDR3 sequences, and over 15% of those were seen once. The ten biggest clones cover 2.1% of the sample. The sample taken for sequencing was PBMCs or a T cell subset sorted from them (not recorded which). Receptors were obtained from an adult woman who had mild COVID-19 (a few samples of this study predate the infection). The sample titles of this study are shuffled in the database, so cell type and time point are left out; the donor was told from shared clones.

This clonotype has only a few counts. J is TRBJ2-1 and V is TRBV7-9; D gene unclear. Between the trimmed V and J ends, which lost 5 bases and 2 bases, there was a span of 10 bases. The CDR3 length is 14 residues. CDR1 SEHNR and CDR2 FQNEAQ come from the germline V gene (reference sequence). The CDR3, as DNA: TGTGCCAGCAGCCCCTTCTCTCCCTACAATGAGCAGTTCTTC. Protein sequence: CASSPFSPYNEQFF.

The genes are TRBV18 and TRBJ2-5; TRBD1 aligns across 9 bases. The CDR3 runs 14 residues. Losses at the gene ends were 1 base for V and 4 bases for J; bases not matched to a gene: 1. Germline CDR1 and CDR2: KGHSH and LQKENI. The CDR3 protein is CASSPLDRGETQYF. CDR3 bases: TGTGCCAGCTCACCACTGGACAGGGGAGAGACCCAGTACTTC.

This clonotype came up many times. The V and J genes are TRBV29-1 and TRBJ2-1, with 10 bases lining up with TRBD2. The CDR3 has 14 residues. With 6 bases clipped from V and 1 base from J, the junction kept 3 bases outside the gene matches. CDR1 is SQVTM and CDR2 is ANQGSEA in the germline V gene. Here the CDR3 reads CSVGTSASYNEQFF. The CDR3, as DNA: TGCAGCGTAGGGACTAGCGCGTCCTACAATGAGCAGTTCTTC.

For the CDR3, the DNA is TGTGCCAGCAGTAGGACCATCCAAGAGACCCAGTACTTC. It specifies CASSRTIQETQYF. J is TRBJ2-5 and V is TRBV2; D call uncertain. CDR3 length: 13 amino acids. Germline CDR1 and CDR2: SNHLY and FYNNEI. Trimming took off 5 bases at V and 1 base at J, with 8 bases between the two ends.

This clonotype was recorded many times. The chain couples TRBV29-1 to TRBJ2-7; no clear D gene. V was trimmed by 4 bases and J by 0 bases, leaving 7 bases between them. The CDR3 runs 12 residues. The germline gives CDR1 SQVTM, CDR2 ANQGSEA. The CDR3 sequence is CSVVGSSYEQYF. CDR3 DNA: TGCAGCGTTGTTGGATCCTCCTACGAGCAGTACTTC.

This clonotype occurred many times. Here the CDR3 DNA reads TGCGCCAGCAGCCAACTCCTAGCGGGACAAGAGACCCAGTACTTC. The encoded protein is CASSQLLAGQETQYF. This rearrangement joins TRBV5-1 to TRBJ2-5; TRBD2 matches 9 bases. The CDR3 loop spans 15 amino acids. The V segment lost 4 bases and the J segment 2 bases; nucleotides outside the gene matches: 6. Germline CDR1 and CDR2: SGHRS and YFSETQ.

The chain recombines TRBV3-1 with TRBJ2-6; maybe TRBD2 (5 bases). The ends were cut back, 5 bases at V and 2 bases at J, with 10 bases in the middle. Looked up from germline, CDR1 is LGHDT and CDR2 is YNNKEL (reference sequence). The CDR3 spans 15 residues. CDR3 sequence reads: CASSERGTGANVLTF. CDR3 DNA: TGTGCCAGCAGCGAAAGAGGGACTGGGGCCAACGTCCTGACTTTC.

The rearrangement links TRBV5-1 to TRBJ2-7; 9 bases are a match to TRBD2. This CDR3 spans 17 amino acids. V was clipped by 4 bases and J by 0 bases; unmatched bases: 11. Germline V lookup: CDR1 SGHRS, CDR2 YFSETQ. CDR3 coding DNA: TGCGCCAGCAGCACCGCTGGCGGCGGGGGGGTCTCCTACGAGCAGTACTTC. It specifies CASSTAGGGGVSYEQYF.

This clonotype came up a few times. The rearrangement joins TRBV5-6 to TRBJ1-4; TRBD1 matches 9 bases. This CDR3 contains 16 residues. The junction had 7 bases not matched to a gene; V was cut back by 4 bases and J by 3 bases. Germline-derived CDR1 and CDR2 are SGHDT and YYEEEE. CDR3 residues: CASSGLNRGPNEKLFF. The CDR3 DNA follows: TGTGCCAGCAGCGGGTTAAACAGGGGGCCTAATGAAAAACTGTTTTTT.

This clonotype was seen ten or more times. V is TRBV5-1 and J is TRBJ1-2, with D tentatively TRBD1 (5 bases). Per the germline V gene, CDR1 is SGHRS and CDR2 is YFSETQ. This CDR3 has 13 residues. Trimming cost V 6 bases and J 4 bases, with 13 bases left between them. The CDR3 sequence is CASTSQGGYGYTF. CDR3 DNA sequence: TGCGCCAGCACCTCGCAGGGAGGCTATGGCTACACCTTC.